This T cell receptor beta chain was sequenced during a study of blood T cell repertoires in COVID-19. In the source study's methods: Cell counts per sample came from amplifying reference gene primers. The assay was immunoSEQ multiplex PCR, and TCRdb's table has in-frame clones only and misses some. V and J calls and clone size are copied from that table; D and trimming were computed from the DNA. The sample shows fewer than 350,000 clones, 81% of them seen only once. This clone was detected once. Germline V gives CDR1 MNHEY, CDR2 SVGAGI. With 0 bases removed from V and 6 bases from J, the gap between germline ends came to 15 bases. The CDR3 sequence is 15 residues long.

V and J are TRBV6-5 and TRBJ2-7; perhaps TRBD1 as D (5 bases). Sequences were obtained from peripheral blood. The origin of this receptor is a woman aged 60-70 years with active or convalescent COVID-19. The CDR3 DNA is TGTGCCAGCAGTTACTCGAGGACATTGCCTTTCGAGCAGTACTTC. Residues: CASSYSRTLPFEQYF.